The entry that follows covers one TCR beta chain sequence. Germline V lookup: CDR1 SGHAT, CDR2 FQNNGV. The CDR3 consists of 15 residues. Trimming cost V 4 bases and J 1 base, with 14 bases left between them. Clones were read by immunoSEQ multiplex PCR, and TCRdb kept only the in-frame ones, dropping some. The table lists roughly 190,000 clones, with under 2.5% in the top ten. This sample was included in a study of control samples from healthy donors and cancer patients. Sequencing was done on a sample of blood. This chain links TRBV11-2 with TRBJ2-7, with no clear D. This receptor was identified in a woman younger than 45 in good health. The CDR3 protein is CASSSPRMGSYEQYF. CDR3 coding DNA: TGTGCCAGCAGCTCCCCGCGCATGGGGTCCTACGAGCAGTACTTC.